The 22 T cell receptor beta chains in this list originate from one sample, sequenced in a study of T cell clonality in common variable immunodeficiency. Data came from immunoSEQ multiplex PCR; TCRdb stores just in-frame clones and leaves some out. The record shows some 45,000 clones for this sample, with no singletons present. Sequencing was performed on peripheral blood mononuclear cells. These receptors were taken from a person aged 18 to 75 in good health.

In this sample, this clone turned up a few times. The read ends 3 residues early relative to the CDR3; the germline J gene fills the gap. V gene TRBV19 combines with J gene TRBJ1-5, with TRBD1 identical over 7 bases. This CDR3 comprises 15 residues. The V gene's germline CDR1 is LNHDA and CDR2 SQIVND (reference sequence). The V gene end was trimmed by 1 base and the J gene end by 3 bases; junction bases not matched to a gene: 3. CDR3 DNA (partial): TGTGCCAGTAGTATAGGCGACAGGGTCAATCAGCCC. This translates into CASSIGDRVNQP. The full CDR3 protein is CASSIGDRVNQPQHF.

This clone has just a few counts. The CDR3 extends 3 residues past the end of the read, so its final part is completed from the germline J gene. The rearrangement joins TRBV11-3 to TRBJ2-3; 8 bases align to TRBD1. Trimming cost V 5 bases and J 7 bases; bases outside gene matches: 5. This CDR3 spans 13 amino acids. CDR1 and CDR2 (germline): SGHNT, YENEEA. The CDR3 region is CASSQDREHTQYF. Incomplete CDR3 DNA: TGTGCCAGCAGCCAGGACAGGGAGCATACG.

In this sample, this clone turned up a few times. The sequence runs out 3 residues before the end of the CDR3; the remainder is reconstructed from the germline J gene. The V and J genes are TRBV18 and TRBJ1-1; a possible D gene is TRBD1 (5 bases). The V end was cut by 6 bases, the J end by 1 base, with 6 bases between. Germline loops: CDR1 KGHSH, CDR2 LQKENI. This CDR3 spans 12 amino acids. The sequenced CDR3 bases are TGTGCCAGCTCGAGGGGGAACACTGAA. It is translated as CASSRGNTE. Given in full, the CDR3 is CASSRGNTEAFF.

This clone was seen more than once but under ten times. The read ends 3 residues shy of where the CDR3 ends; the end is completed using the germline J gene. This sequence joins TRBV6-1 and TRBJ1-3; 8 bases are a match to TRBD1. V trimming: 4 bases; J trimming: 9 bases; junction bases outside the gene matches: 11. Germline V lookup: CDR1 MNHNS, CDR2 SASEGT. CDR3 size: 15 residues. CDR3 loop: CASSVDRVPVGTIYF. The DNA read from the CDR3 is TGTGCCAGCAGTGTGGACAGGGTACCAGTGGGCACC.

There are many counts of this clone. The read is 3 residues too short to cover the CDR3 end, so that end is filled in from the germline J gene. This sample also contains other DNA sequences that code for the same CDR3. The V call is TRBV16, the J call TRBJ1-4; 7 bases align to TRBD1. There are 15 residues in the CDR3. Trimming at V came to 4 bases and at J to 6 bases, leaving 8 bases not matched to a gene. Germline V gene sequence: CDR1 KGHSY, CDR2 FQNENV. CDR3 sequence: CASSRRDRGDEKLFF. The covered CDR3 bases are TGTGCCAGCAGCCGGAGGGACAGAGGCGATGAAAAA.

This clone has at least ten counts. The read ends 3 residues before the CDR3 terminus; that terminus is restored from the germline J gene. V gene TRBV19 combines with J gene TRBJ2-7, with 9 positions matching TRBD1. V lost 5 bases to trimming and J lost 2 bases; unmatched junction nucleotides: 7. Germline V gene data show CDR1 as LNHDA and CDR2 as SQIVND (reference sequence). The CDR3 extends over 15 amino acids. CDR3 region: CASSPRDRDTYEQYF. The CDR3 bases that were read are TGTGCCAGTAGTCCCCGGGACAGGGATACCTACGAG.

In its sample, this clone was seen many times. The read halts 3 residues ahead of the CDR3 end, with the missing end drawn from the germline J gene. The gene calls are TRBV6-4 and TRBJ1-2, with TRBD1 identical over 8 bases. Germline values: CDR1 MRHNA, CDR2 SNTAGT. The V and J ends lost 5 bases and 3 bases, in that order; junction bases with no gene match: 2. The CDR3 has 13 residues. The CDR3 DNA, read in part, is TGTGCCAGCAGTCCGACAGGGGACTATGGC. Protein sequence: CASSPTGDYG. The complete CDR3 sequence is CASSPTGDYGYTF.

This clone was seen at least ten times. The sequenced fragment ends 3 residues before the CDR3 boundary, so the rest is inferred from the germline J gene. V gene TRBV30 combines with J gene TRBJ1-6; D might be TRBD1 (5 bases). Trimming took off 0 bases at V and 9 bases at J, with 9 bases between the two ends. CDR1 GTSNPN and CDR2 SVGIG come from the germline V gene (reference sequence). CDR3 size: 13 residues. The CDR3: CAWSVDRSSPLHF. CDR3 bases read: TGTGCCTGGAGTGTCGACAGATCTTCACCC.

This clone has a count of ten or more. The read terminates 3 residues before the CDR3 end, so the remaining end is supplied by the germline J gene. The gene calls are TRBV11-2 and TRBJ1-2; TRBD1 might be the D (5 bases). CDR1 is SGHAT, CDR2 FQNNGV, per germline. Trimming pared 8 bases from V and 4 bases from J, leaving 14 bases between. CDR3 size: 13 residues. The CDR3: CASSTSGSYGYTF. The CDR3 DNA, read in part, is TGTGCCAGCTCTACCTCAGGGAGCTATGGC.

At least ten counts were recorded for this clone. The read stops 3 residues short of the end of the CDR3; the missing end is completed from the germline J gene. The chain uses TRBV11-2 and TRBJ2-7; 10 bases line up with TRBD1. CDR1 SGHAT and CDR2 FQNNGV come from the germline V gene. This CDR3 is built from 13 residues. The ends lost 4 bases at V and 5 bases at J; junction bases unmatched: 2. CDR3: CASSYGTGDEQYF. The CDR3 DNA, read in part, is TGTGCCAGCAGCTACGGGACAGGGGACGAG.

Only a few counts were recorded for this clone. This chain's CDR3 is CASSLLKDRGETQYF. CDR3 bases read: TGTGCCAGCAGCCTCCTTAAGGACAGGGGAGAGACG. The rearrangement uses TRBV5-6 and TRBJ2-3, with 9 positions matching TRBD1. The missing CDR3 end, 3 residues past where the read stops, is filled in from the germline J gene. The germline V gene encodes CDR1 SGHDT and CDR2 YYEEEE. The CDR3 covers 15 residues.

Many counts were recorded for this clone. The read ends 3 residues early relative to the CDR3; the germline J gene fills the gap. The rearrangement links TRBV2 to TRBJ2-6; perhaps TRBD1 as D (6 bases). Trimming took 2 bases from V and 4 from J, leaving 6 bases between them. The CDR3 totals 14 residues. The germline gives CDR1 SNHLY, CDR2 FYNNEI. Incomplete CDR3 DNA: TGTGCCAGCAGTGAACAGGGGGGGGCCAACGTC. Translating it yields CASSEQGGANV. The full CDR3 protein is CASSEQGGANVLTF. The full variable domain, rest sourced from reference TRBV2 and TRBJ2-6, is EPEVTQTPSHQVTQMGQEVILRCVPISNHLYFYWYRQILGQKVEFLVSFYNNEISEKSEIFDDQFSVERPDGSNFTLKIRSTKLEDSAMYFCASSEQGGANVLTFGAGSRLTVL.

This clone showed up many times. Coverage ceases 3 residues before the CDR3 finishes, and the germline J gene fills in the end. The rearrangement links TRBV20-1 to TRBJ2-3; 8 bases are a match to TRBD2. The germline gives CDR1 DFQATT, CDR2 SNEGSKA (reference sequence). This CDR3 has 14 residues. V lost 6 bases and J lost 4; bases outside the gene matches: 9. The sequenced CDR3 bases are TGCAGTGCCTTTCGGGGGGGCCGATCAGATACG. It translates to CSAFRGGRSDT. The whole CDR3 sequence reads CSAFRGGRSDTQYF.

This clone was counted many times. Coverage ceases 3 residues before the CDR3 finishes, and the germline J gene fills in the end. The rearrangement uses TRBV6-2 or TRBV6-3 and TRBJ2-7, with D tentatively TRBD2 (5 bases). Germline CDR1 and CDR2: MNHEY and SVGEGT. V lost 6 bases to trimming and J lost 3 bases, with 18 bases between them. This CDR3 spans 15 amino acids. The CDR3 DNA, read in part, is TGTGCCAGCAGCTTCTCACCAGGACTTAACTACGAG. Its protein product is CASSFSPGLNYE. In full, the CDR3 is CASSFSPGLNYEQYF.

In its sample, this clone was seen many times. Read coverage stops 3 residues before the CDR3 terminus; the germline J gene supplies the remainder. Other DNA sequences in the sample encode the same CDR3. The rearrangement links TRBV20-1 to TRBJ1-3, with a weak D call TRBD1 (6 bases). The CDR3 covers 15 residues. In germline, CDR1 is DFQATT, CDR2 SNEGSKA (reference sequence). Trimming removed 0 bases from V and 0 bases from J, with 9 bases in between. The CDR3 sequence: CSAREGASSGNTIYF. CDR3 DNA (partial): TGCAGTGCTAGAGAGGGGGCGAGCTCTGGAAACACC.

This clone appeared many times. From the germline J gene comes the end of the CDR3, since the read stops 3 residues before it. The gene calls are TRBV10-3 and TRBJ2-1; TRBD1 aligns across 9 bases. V gave up 10 bases and J gave up 6 bases; unmatched junction bases: 4. In germline, CDR1 is ENHRY, CDR2 SYGVKD. The CDR3 totals 12 residues. The CDR3 is CASGTGLNEQFF. The covered CDR3 bases are TGTGCCAGCGGGACAGGGCTCAATGAG.

This clone was counted at least ten times. Read data end 3 residues before the CDR3 end; the end is taken from the germline J gene. The chain has TRBV20-1 and TRBJ1-5; possible D gene TRBD1, 6 bases. The ends were cut back, 5 bases at V and 7 bases at J, with 9 bases in the middle. The CDR3 covers 11 residues. Germline-derived CDR1 and CDR2 are DFQATT and SNEGSKA (reference sequence). The CDR3 here is CSAGGGQPQHF. The CDR3 DNA, read in part, is TGCAGTGCTGGGGGGGGCCAGCCC.

This clone was seen repeatedly, ten times or more. The CDR3 is CASSATGQTAYEQYF. The CDR3 bases that were read are TGCGCCAGCAGCGCGACGGGACAGACAGCCTACGAG. This chain joins TRBV5-1 and TRBJ2-7; 7 nucleotides align to TRBD1. The read ends 3 residues shy of where the CDR3 ends; the end is completed using the germline J gene. Per germline, CDR1 SGHRS and CDR2 YFSETQ. With V trimmed by 4 bases and J by 2 bases, 9 bases remained unmatched. The CDR3 runs to 15 residues.

For this clone: The read is 3 residues too short to cover the CDR3 end, so that end is filled in from the germline J gene. The chain has TRBV5-1 and TRBJ1-2; 9 nucleotides align to TRBD1. Germline V gives CDR1 SGHRS, CDR2 YFSETQ. CDR3 length equals 14 residues. The part of the CDR3 DNA that was read is TGCGCCAGCAGCTTGGCTGACAGGGGGTATACC. It yields the protein CASSLADRGYT. The full CDR3 reads CASSLADRGYTYTF.

This clone was detected many times. Read data end 3 residues before the CDR3 end; the end is taken from the germline J gene. The chain joins TRBV30 to TRBJ2-1, with D maybe TRBD2 (7 bases). The CDR3 spans 14 residues. Germline values: CDR1 GTSNPN, CDR2 SVGIG (reference sequence). Trimming pared 4 bases from V and 4 bases from J, leaving 14 bases between. The covered CDR3 bases are TGTGCCTGGACCTTGGGGGGGCCATACAATGAG. The encoded protein is CAWTLGGPYNE. The entire CDR3 is CAWTLGGPYNEQFF.

This clone occurred many times. Sequencing ends 3 residues short of the CDR3 end; the germline J gene provides the rest. The rearrangement joins TRBV19 to TRBJ1-5, with 7 bases aligning to TRBD1. The CDR3 loop spans 16 amino acids. Germline V gene lookup returns CDR1 LNHDA and CDR2 SQIVND (reference sequence). V lost 6 bases and J lost 1; bases outside the gene matches: 9. The CDR3 reads CASRVQGRWSNQPQHF. CDR3 DNA, as far as it was read: TGTGCCAGTAGAGTACAGGGGCGGTGGAGCAATCAGCCC.

As concerns this clone: The read falls 3 residues short of the CDR3 end, and the missing part is taken from the germline J gene. The chain has TRBV19 and TRBJ1-5; no firm D call. V lost 5 bases and J lost 0, with 8 bases in between. CDR3 size: 14 residues. Germline V CDR1 and CDR2: LNHDA, SQIVND (reference sequence). The CDR3 here is CASSPGFSNQPQHF. Incomplete CDR3 DNA: TGTGCCAGTAGTCCGGGTTTTAGCAATCAGCCC.